This T cell receptor (beta chain) came from a study of metastatic and nonmetastatic thyroid tumors (dated by TCRdb to 2018 to 2021). Broadly, across the study: The researchers compared repertoires between peripheral blood samples and tumor or nodule tissue samples from patients with malignant or benign thyroid disease. The investigation overall reported the following: In both blood and tumor samples, TCR beta diversity was reported to be significantly higher in malignant tumors than in benign nodules.

CDR1 and CDR2, looked up from the germline V gene (reference sequence), are SGHAT and FQDESV. V was cut back by 0 bases and J by 0 bases, leaving a gap of 9 bases between them. There are 17 amino acids in the CDR3, from cysteine to phenylalanine inclusive. The only DNA kept is the CDR3, 51 bases in frame from the first base. No treatment had been received by any patient before thyroid surgery. Using T-cell receptor beta sequencing, the study looked back at clinical samples from patients collected from about 2011 to 2018. As regards this clone: Its specific antigen is unknown. Within one base of it there is no much larger clone, and no base qualities were kept.

Library preparation used PCR. For sequencing, an Illumina HiSeq 4000 was employed. High-throughput sequencing was used to profile the CDR3 region of the TCR beta-chain in every patient. As for the authors' bioinformatics: A classifier to discriminate distant-metastatic papillary thyroid cancer patients was built from CDR3 differences across clinicopathological groups. The Shannon index was used to assess repertoire diversity, and the Morisita-Horn index was used to assess tumor-blood repertoire similarity. Through fastp at Q25 and MiXCR, TCRdb rebuilt clones from the public reads, retaining in-frame beta chains. The V and J calls were not made by the authors but by TCRdb's processing. This sample has tens of thousands of clones in its table, and 16% of those were observed once. The ten largest account for 5.5% to 7.5% of the sample.

The sequence was collected from a male donor with papillary thyroid cancer or a benign thyroid nodule (not recorded which). Some clones in this sample may be carry-over from other donors' samples. The receptor chain draws on TRBV11-1 and TRBJ2-6; there is no confident call for the D gene. The specimen was blood. The nucleotide sequence reads TGTGCCAGCAGCTTAGCAGGGTCCAGCTCTGGGGCCAACGTCCTGACTTTC. Translated, this gives CASSLAGSSSGANVLTF.